Sequencing of this T cell receptor beta chain was carried out in a study of human T cells and chemical hapten exposure. Noted time point: patch test 3, about 24 weeks after DPC sensitization. The treatment is: therapeutic diphenylcyclopropenone sensitization with weekly scalp DPC. Sequencing started from total RNA isolated from unfractionated whole blood. The donor pool consisted of alopecia patients aged 18 to 70 years, considered suitable for DPC. In TCRdb, the RACE reads were re-called with MiXCR into one record per CDR3 protein. The sample has roughly 39,000 distinct CDR3 sequences; approximately 11% are singletons. The trim removed 4 bases at V and 6 bases at J, leaving 15 bases unmatched. The V gene's germline CDR1 is LGHNA and CDR2 YSLEER. The CDR3 totals 16 residues.

This TCR was sampled from a woman aged 35 to 49 with alopecia areata. Some clones in this sample may be carry-over from other donors' samples. The material was whole blood, obtained in connection with sensitization to the hapten diphenylcyclopropenone (DPC). The genes are TRBV4-3 and TRBJ2-7; 7 bases are shared with TRBD2. CDR3 coding DNA: TGCGCCAGCAGCCGGGAGGGCAGGGCCTCCTTGGCCGAGCAGTACTTC. This encodes CASSREGRASLAEQYF.